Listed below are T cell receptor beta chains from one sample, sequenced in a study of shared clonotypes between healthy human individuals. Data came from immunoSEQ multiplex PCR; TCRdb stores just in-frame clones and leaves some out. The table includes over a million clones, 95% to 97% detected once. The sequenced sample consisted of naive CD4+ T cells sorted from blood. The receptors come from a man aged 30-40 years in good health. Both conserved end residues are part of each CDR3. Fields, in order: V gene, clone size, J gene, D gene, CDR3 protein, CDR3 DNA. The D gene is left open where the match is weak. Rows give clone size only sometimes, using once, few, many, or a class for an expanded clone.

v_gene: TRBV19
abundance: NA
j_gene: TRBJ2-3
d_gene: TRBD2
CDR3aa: CASSLTSGYTSTDTQYF
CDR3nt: TGTGCCAGTAGTTTAACTAGCGGGTATACTAGCACAGATACGCAGTATTTT

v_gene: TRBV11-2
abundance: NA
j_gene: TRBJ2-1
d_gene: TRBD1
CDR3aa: CASSFLGQGVLFF
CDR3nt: TGTGCCAGCAGCTTTCTCGGACAGGGAGTTCTGTTCTTC

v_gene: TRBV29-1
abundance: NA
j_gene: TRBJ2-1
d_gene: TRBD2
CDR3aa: CSVSGLAGSNEQFF
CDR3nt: TGCAGCGTTTCTGGACTAGCGGGAAGCAATGAGCAGTTCTTC

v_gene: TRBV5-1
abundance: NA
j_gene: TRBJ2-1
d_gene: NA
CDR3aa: CASSLDRAEFF
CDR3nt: TGCGCCAGCAGCTTGGACAGGGCCGAGTTCTTC

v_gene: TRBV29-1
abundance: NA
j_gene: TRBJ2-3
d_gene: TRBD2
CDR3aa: CSDNSGIPTDTQYF
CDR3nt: TGCAGCGATAATAGCGGGATCCCCACAGATACGCAGTATTTT

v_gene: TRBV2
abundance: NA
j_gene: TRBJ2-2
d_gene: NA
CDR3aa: CASSPAGANTGELFF
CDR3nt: TGTGCCAGCAGCCCGGCAGGCGCGAACACCGGGGAGCTGTTTTTT

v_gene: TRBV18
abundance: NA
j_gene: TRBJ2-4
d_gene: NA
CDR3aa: CASSPRVTGGVKNIQYF
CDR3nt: TGTGCCAGCTCACCACGGGTCACGGGGGGCGTAAAAAACATTCAGTACTTC

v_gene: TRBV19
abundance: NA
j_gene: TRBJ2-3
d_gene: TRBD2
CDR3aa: CASSIATSGNTDTQYF
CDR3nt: TGTGCCAGTAGTATAGCGACTAGCGGAAACACAGATACGCAGTATTTT

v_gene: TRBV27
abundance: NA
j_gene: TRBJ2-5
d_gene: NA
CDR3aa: CASSTTALWGTQYF
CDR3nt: TGTGCCAGCAGTACGACAGCCCTTTGGGGGACCCAGTACTTC

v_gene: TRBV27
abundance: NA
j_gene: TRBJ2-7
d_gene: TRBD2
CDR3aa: CASSFELAGTREQYF
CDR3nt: TGTGCCAGCAGTTTCGAACTAGCGGGGACGCGAGAGCAGTACTTC

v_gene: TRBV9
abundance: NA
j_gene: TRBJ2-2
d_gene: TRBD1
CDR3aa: CASSAHSQGANTGELFF
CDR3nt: TGTGCCAGCAGCGCACATTCGCAGGGGGCGAACACCGGGGAGCTGTTTTTT

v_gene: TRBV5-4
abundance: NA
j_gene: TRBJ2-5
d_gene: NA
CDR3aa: CASSNRAVETQYF
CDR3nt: TGTGCCAGCAGCAACAGGGCGGTGGAGACCCAGTACTTC

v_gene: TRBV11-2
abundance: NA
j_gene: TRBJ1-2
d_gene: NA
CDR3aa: CASSLGPRGYTF
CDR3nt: TGTGCCAGCAGCTTGGGACCGCGTGGCTACACCTTC

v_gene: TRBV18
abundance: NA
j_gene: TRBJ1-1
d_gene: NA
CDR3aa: CASSPPGVMNTEAFF
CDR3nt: TGTGCCAGCTCACCACCCGGGGTTATGAACACTGAAGCTTTCTTT

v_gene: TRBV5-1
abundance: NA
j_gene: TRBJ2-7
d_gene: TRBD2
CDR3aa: CASSRGLVGLEEQYF
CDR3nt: TGCGCCAGCAGCCGTGGACTAGTGGGGTTAGAGGAGCAGTACTTC

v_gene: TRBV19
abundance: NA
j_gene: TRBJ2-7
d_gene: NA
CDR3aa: CASSPHGTHEQYF
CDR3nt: TGTGCCAGTAGCCCTCATGGAACCCACGAGCAGTACTTC

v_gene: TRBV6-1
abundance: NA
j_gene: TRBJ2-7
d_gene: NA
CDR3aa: CASSEGGATYEQYF
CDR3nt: TGTGCCAGCAGTGAAGGGGGGGCTACCTACGAGCAGTACTTC

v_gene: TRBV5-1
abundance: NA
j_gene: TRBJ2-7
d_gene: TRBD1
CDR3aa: CASSLEAGQGPYEQYF
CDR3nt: TGCGCCAGCAGCTTGGAAGCTGGACAGGGCCCCTACGAGCAGTACTTC

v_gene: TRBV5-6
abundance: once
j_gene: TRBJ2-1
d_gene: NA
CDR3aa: CASSSGRGNEQFF
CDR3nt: TGTGCCAGCAGCTCCGGCAGGGGCAATGAGCAGTTCTTC

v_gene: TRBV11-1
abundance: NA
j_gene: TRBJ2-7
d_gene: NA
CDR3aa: CASSSRQELSEQYF
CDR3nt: TGTGCCAGCAGCTCCCGACAGGAGCTGAGCGAGCAGTACTTC

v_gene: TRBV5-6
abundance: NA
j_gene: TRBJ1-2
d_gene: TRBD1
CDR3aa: CASSLGGGDYGYTF
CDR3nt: TGTGCCAGCAGCCTGGGAGGGGGCGACTATGGCTACACCTTC

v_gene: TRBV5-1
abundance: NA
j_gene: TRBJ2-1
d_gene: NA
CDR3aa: CASSLAGQFWDEQFF
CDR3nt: TGCGCCAGCAGCTTGGCCGGACAGTTTTGGGATGAGCAGTTCTTC

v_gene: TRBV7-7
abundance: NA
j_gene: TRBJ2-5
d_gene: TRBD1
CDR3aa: CAVTGGQETQYF
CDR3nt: TGTGCCGTCACAGGGGGCCAAGAGACCCAGTACTTC

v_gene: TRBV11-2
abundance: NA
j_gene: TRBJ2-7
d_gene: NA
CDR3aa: CASSFISFAGPSYEQYF
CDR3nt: TGTGCCAGCAGCTTTATCTCATTCGCGGGGCCTTCCTACGAGCAGTACTTC

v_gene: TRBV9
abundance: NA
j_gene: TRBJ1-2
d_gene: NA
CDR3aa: CASSPSGPNYGYTF
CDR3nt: TGTGCCAGCAGCCCTAGCGGTCCTAACTATGGCTACACCTTC

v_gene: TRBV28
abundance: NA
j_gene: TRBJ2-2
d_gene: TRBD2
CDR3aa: CASIFSGSHGELFF
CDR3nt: TGTGCCAGCATTTTCAGCGGGAGTCACGGGGAGCTGTTTTTT